The 25 T cell receptor beta chains below were found in one sample sequenced in a study of blood T cells in healthy people across ages. PCR was performed a second time for about 7 to 11 cycles using a sample-barcoded 5' primer and a J-beta primer mix. TCRdb fed the 5' RACE reads into MiXCR, producing one record per CDR3 protein. The sample lists 1.5 million to 2 million distinct CDR3 sequences, roughly 32% occurring once. The sample consisted of blood. The receptors here all came from a woman under 40 in good health.

Notes on this clonotype: This could be a read error, since a much larger clone is one nucleotide away. It is likely a read error, because the conserved phenylalanine at the end of the CDR3 is missing. The chain couples TRBV29-1 to TRBJ2-3; D remains ambiguous. Trimming cost V 7 bases and J 2 bases, with 10 bases left between them. CDR3 length equals 12 residues. CDR1 SQVTM and CDR2 ANQGSEA come from the germline V gene. The DNA of the CDR3 is TGCAGCGATGCCCGATCCACAGATACGCAGTATTTG. The encoded protein is CSDARSTDTQYL.

V is TRBV12-3 or TRBV12-4 and J is TRBJ1-5; no definite D call. The CDR3 is made up of 16 amino acids. Trimming stripped 6 bases from V and 6 bases from J, with 21 bases between. The CDR3 protein is CASSQVLPGNTQPQHF. CDR3 coding DNA: TGTGCCAGCAGCCAAGTTCTCCCGGGGAATACTCAGCCCCAGCATTTT.

The V and J genes are TRBV4-1 and TRBJ2-1; TRBD1 might be the D (5 bases). The germline CDR1 and CDR2 sequences are MGHRA and YSYEKL. V gave up 4 bases and J gave up 9 bases, with 19 bases separating them. There are 15 residues in the CDR3. The CDR3 sequence is CASSPDKAWGGEQFF. DNA of the CDR3: TGCGCCAGCAGCCCGGACAAGGCATGGGGCGGTGAGCAGTTCTTC.

V usage is TRBV5-1 and J usage is TRBJ1-2, with 7 nucleotides matching TRBD1. The CDR3 sequence is 13 residues long. V lost 3 bases and J lost 5; bases outside the gene matches: 4. Germline values: CDR1 SGHRS, CDR2 YFSETQ. The CDR3: CASSWGQSYGYTF. The CDR3 DNA follows: TGCGCCAGCAGCTGGGGACAGTCGTATGGCTACACCTTC.

This clonotype was seen a handful of times. V gene TRBV4-1 combines with J gene TRBJ2-5; tentatively, D is TRBD1 (6 bases). The germline gives CDR1 MGHRA, CDR2 YSYEKL. This CDR3 comprises 15 residues. The V end lost 2 bases, the J end lost 5 bases, and 15 bases lay between the germline ends. The CDR3 protein is CASSQSQGLGETQYF. As DNA, the CDR3 is TGCGCCAGCAGCCAATCTCAGGGGCTGGGGGAGACCCAGTACTTC.

This clonotype has a count of ten or more. V gene TRBV3-1 combines with J gene TRBJ2-5, with 7 bases fitting TRBD2. The CDR3 extends over 16 amino acids. Germline-derived CDR1 and CDR2 are LGHDT and YNNKEL (reference sequence). Unmatched junction bases numbered 6, after V lost 0 bases and J lost 2 bases. CDR3 in amino acids: CASSQDTAGLQETQYF. CDR3 coding DNA: TGTGCCAGCAGCCAAGACACAGCGGGACTTCAAGAGACCCAGTACTTC.

In this sample, this clonotype turned up many times. The V gene is TRBV29-1, the J gene TRBJ2-1; TRBD1 matches at 9 bases. The ends lost 7 bases at V and 5 bases at J; junction bases unmatched: 9. The CDR3 is made up of 14 amino acids. Germline CDR1 and CDR2: SQVTM and ANQGSEA. CDR3 nucleotides: TGCAGCGCTGGGCGGGACAGGGTGGACAATGAGCAGTTCTTC. It codes for CSAGRDRVDNEQFF.

V is TRBV20-1 and J is TRBJ2-5; TRBD2 matches at 8 bases. The CDR3 runs 13 residues. CDR1 and CDR2 from the germline V gene are DFQATT and SNEGSKA (reference sequence). The trim removed 6 bases at V and 5 bases at J, leaving 8 bases unmatched. CDR3 residues: CSAKAGVGETQYF. CDR3 bases: TGCAGTGCCAAAGCGGGAGTAGGGGAGACCCAGTACTTC.

This sequence joins TRBV3-1 and TRBJ1-1; TRBD1 might be the D (6 bases). The CDR3 sequence is 15 residues long. Germline V gene lookup returns CDR1 LGHDT and CDR2 YNNKEL (reference sequence). The V and J ends lost 2 bases and 0 bases respectively, with 10 bases between them. CDR3 loop: CASSQPGGLNTEAFF. The CDR3 nucleotides are TGTGCCAGCAGCCAACCCGGGGGGCTGAACACTGAAGCTTTCTTT.

This clonotype occurred a few times. This sequence joins TRBV12-3 or TRBV12-4 and TRBJ1-2; D gene uncertain. The CDR3 is 14 amino acids. Trimming stripped 7 bases from V and 3 bases from J, with 15 bases between. The DNA for the CDR3 is TGTGCCAGCACCGTCCTCGGACGGGACTATGGCTACACCTTC. This codes for CASTVLGRDYGYTF.

This chain uses TRBV7-6 with TRBJ2-5; 9 nucleotides line up with TRBD2. This CDR3 region has 16 residues. Germline V gene data show CDR1 as SGHVS and CDR2 as FNYEAQ. V gave up 1 base and J gave up 3 bases; unmatched junction bases: 6. CDR3 protein: CASSLVPAGGEETQYF. Written as DNA, the CDR3 is TGTGCCAGCAGCTTAGTTCCAGCGGGAGGAGAAGAGACCCAGTACTTC.

The chain carries TRBV5-1 and TRBJ1-2; no definite D call. Between the trimmed V and J ends, which lost 0 bases and 3 bases, there was a span of 6 bases. CDR3 length equals 13 residues. CDR1 and CDR2 (germline): SGHRS, YFSETQ. The CDR3 protein is CASSLDYDYGYTF. The CDR3 coding sequence is TGCGCCAGCAGCTTGGACTATGACTATGGCTACACCTTC.

This clonotype has more than one count but fewer than ten. The chain joins TRBV11-2 to TRBJ2-1; 8 bases are shared with TRBD1. CDR1 is SGHAT and CDR2 is FQNNGV in the germline V gene. The CDR3 contains 13 residues. The J segment lost 8 bases and the V segment lost 5 bases, leaving 5 bases of the junction unmatched. The CDR3 is CASSGQGADEQFF. CDR3 coding DNA: TGTGCCAGCAGCGGCCAGGGGGCGGATGAGCAGTTCTTC.

This clonotype was recorded a few times. The chain has TRBV20-1 and TRBJ2-4; TRBD1 or TRBD2 may be the D gene (5 bases each). CDR1 is DFQATT and CDR2 is SNEGSKA in the germline V gene (reference sequence). This CDR3 has 12 amino acids. With 4 bases removed from V and 4 bases from J, the gap between germline ends came to 8 bases. The DNA for the CDR3 is TGCAGTGCTAAGGGACCAAAAAACATTCAGTACTTC. It specifies CSAKGPKNIQYF.

This clonotype was found a few times. V and J are TRBV20-1 and TRBJ1-5; 8 nucleotides line up with TRBD1. Trimming cost V 3 bases and J 1 base; bases outside gene matches: 2. Germline CDR1 and CDR2: DFQATT and SNEGSKA (reference sequence). There are 14 residues in the CDR3. CDR3 region: CSASYRGSNQPQHF. In DNA form, the CDR3 reads TGCAGTGCTAGCTACAGGGGGAGCAATCAGCCCCAGCATTTT.

In regard to this clonotype: The germline gene is not matched at one end of the junction; a read error may be the cause. The CDR3 bases are TGCAGTGCCATAGTGGGAGCGGGGGGGCTGTACAATAAGCAGTTCTTC. Translating gives CSAIVGAGGLYNKQFF. This sequence joins TRBV20-1 and TRBJ2-1; 10 bases match TRBD2. Germline loops: CDR1 DFQATT, CDR2 SNEGSKA (reference sequence). There are 16 residues in the CDR3.

In its sample, this clonotype was seen a few times. J is TRBJ1-4 and V is TRBV4-1; no reliable D call. Germline-derived CDR1 and CDR2 are MGHRA and YSYEKL. CDR3 length: 13 residues. V was shortened by 6 bases and J by 7 bases, with 12 bases between the two germline ends. The CDR3 DNA sequence: TGCGCCAGCAGAATTGGGCCGCTTGAAAAACTGTTTTTT. Protein: CASRIGPLEKLFF.

This clonotype has ten or more counts. The V and J genes are TRBV12-3 or TRBV12-4 and TRBJ1-1, with D unresolved. The CDR3 covers 11 residues. V was pared by 3 bases and J by 4 bases, with 3 bases between. The chain's CDR3 is CASSFGTEAFF. The CDR3 DNA follows: TGTGCCAGCAGTTTTGGCACTGAAGCTTTCTTT.

Remarks on this clonotype: Germline is not matched at one junction end, which may reflect a read error. The J gene is TRBJ2-5, the V gene TRBV2; maybe TRBD2 (7 bases). The length of the CDR3 is 15 residues. The V gene's germline CDR1 is SNHLY and CDR2 FYNNEI. CDR3 coding DNA: TGTACCAGCAGTGAGGTGGGGGGGCGTCAAGAGACCCAGTACTTC. The encoded protein is CTSSEVGGRQETQYF.

Note on this clonotype: This could be a read error, since a much larger clone is one nucleotide away. In nucleotides, the CDR3 is TGCGGCGTTGACGCCAATGAGCAGTTCTTC. Translated: CGVDANEQFF. The chain is built from TRBV29-1 and TRBJ2-1; D unclear. CDR1 and CDR2 (germline): SQVTM, ANQGSEA. The CDR3 totals 10 residues.

The chain has TRBV14 and TRBJ1-1; D ambiguous. CDR3 length equals 14 residues. The V end was cut by 4 bases, the J end by 1 base, with 10 bases between. CDR1 SGHDN and CDR2 FVKESK come from the germline V gene. The CDR3 DNA reads as TGTGCCAGCAGCCCTTTAGCCAGGAACACTGAAGCTTTCTTT. Protein product: CASSPLARNTEAFF.

The chain combines TRBV24-1 with TRBJ2-7; TRBD1 aligns across 9 bases. CDR1 is KGHDR, CDR2 SFDVKD, per germline. J was trimmed by 1 base and V by 4 bases; bases with no gene match: 7. This CDR3 has 16 amino acids. For the CDR3, the DNA is TGTGCCACCAGTGAATCCGGGACAGGGAGATCCTACGAGCAGTACTTC. It specifies CATSESGTGRSYEQYF.

This clonotype has just a few counts. The chain combines TRBV9 with TRBJ1-2; a possible D gene is TRBD1 (5 bases). The germline gives CDR1 SGDLS, CDR2 YYNGEE. CDR3 size: 14 residues. V lost 6 bases and J lost 6, with 18 bases in between. The CDR3 protein is CASTPRAGGDGYTF. CDR3 bases: TGTGCCAGCACCCCCAGGGCGGGCGGCGATGGCTACACCTTC. Based on the CDR3 plus reference TRBV9 and TRBJ1-2, the full variable domain is DSGVTQTPKHLITATGQRVTLRCSPRSGDLSVYWYQQSLDQGLQFLIQYYNGEERAKGNILERFSAQQFPDLHSELNLSSLELGDSALYFCASTPRAGGDGYTFGSGTRLTVV.

Comments on this clonotype: One junction end disagrees with the germline gene, perhaps due to a read error. The V call is TRBV12-3 or TRBV12-4, the J call TRBJ2-5, with D perhaps TRBD1 (5 bases). The J call may be faulty, since TRBJ2-7 better matches the DNA end. The CDR3 has 15 amino acids. The CDR3 region has the DNA TGTGCCAGCAGTTTAGCAGGCAGGGTCTCCTGCGAGCAGTACTTC. Translating it yields CASSLAGRVSCEQYF.

The genes are TRBV4-2 and TRBJ1-1; TRBD1 aligns across 7 bases. From germline, CDR1 is LGHNA and CDR2 YNFKEQ. V dropped 1 base and J dropped 4; count of bases not matched to a gene: 6. The CDR3 totals 15 residues. The CDR3 DNA reads TGTGCCAGCAGCCAAGGCCCGGACAGGAGCACTGAAGCTTTCTTT. Residues: CASSQGPDRSTEAFF.